Listed here are 16 T cell receptor beta chains from one sample, sequenced in a study of T cells expressing NK-cell markers. TCRdb re-called the 5' RACE reads; one entry per CDR3 protein, DNA not given. Recorded for this sample: about 460,000 distinct CDR3 sequences. Sample: blood T cells: a sorted CD56 or NKG2C T cell subset, CD4+ or CD8+ T cells, or bulk PBMC T cells (not recorded which). These receptors were collected from a woman aged 45-60 years in good health.

The chain combines TRBV5-1 with TRBJ2-7; TCRdb calls TRBD2, which cannot be checked without DNA. Germline V gives CDR1 SGHRS, CDR2 YFSETQ. This CDR3 has 17 amino acids. The CDR3 is CASSQLIAGLSSYEQYF.

The chain couples TRBV5-1 to TRBJ2-1; TCRdb calls TRBD2, which cannot be checked without DNA. CDR1 SGHRS and CDR2 YFSETQ come from the germline V gene. CDR3 length: 17 amino acids. The CDR3 protein is CASSLGLAGGAYNEQFF.

The gene calls are TRBV28 and TRBJ2-5; there is no DNA to check the TCRdb D call of TRBD2. CDR3 size: 13 residues. Germline CDR1 reads MDHEN; CDR2 reads SYDVKM. The CDR3 loop is CASSRSGIETQYF.

The chain is built from TRBV7-6 and TRBJ2-7; TCRdb outputs TRBD1, but without DNA this stays unchecked. The CDR3 totals 14 residues. Germline CDR1 reads SGHVS; CDR2 reads FNYEAQ. The CDR3 reads CASSLLQGKGEQYF.

The V and J genes are TRBV5-1 and TRBJ2-5; no DNA is available, so the TRBD2 call from TCRdb remains unchecked. The CDR3 has 15 amino acids. Germline lookup yields CDR1 SGHRS and CDR2 YFSETQ. The CDR3 region is CASSYTGTREETQYF.

The V and J genes are TRBV29-1 and TRBJ1-1; TCRdb indicates TRBD1, and absent DNA this call remains unverified. The CDR3 runs 11 residues. The germline CDR1 and CDR2 sequences are SQVTM and ANQGSEA. The CDR3 loop reads CSVGAMTGAFF.

The genes are TRBV6-9 and TRBJ1-2; TCRdb names TRBD1, which stays unverified in the absence of DNA. The CDR3 runs to 13 residues. CDR1 is MNHGY, CDR2 SVAAGI, per germline. This CDR3 reads CGTAHRANYGYTF.

This sequence joins TRBV20-1 and TRBJ1-5; TCRdb outputs TRBD1, but without DNA this stays unchecked. Germline V gene sequence: CDR1 DFQATT, CDR2 SNEGSKA (reference sequence). The CDR3 is made up of 14 amino acids. The chain's CDR3 is CSARDPGASGPQHF.

The chain joins TRBV5-1 to TRBJ1-1; TCRdb's D gene call, TRBD1, goes unchecked for lack of DNA. The germline gives CDR1 SGHRS, CDR2 YFSETQ. The CDR3 loop spans 16 amino acids. CDR3 loop: CASSLRVRTGNTEAFF.

The CDR3 protein is CSARTRDSNQPQHF. J is TRBJ1-5 and V is TRBV20-1; TCRdb indicates TRBD1, and absent DNA this call remains unverified. CDR3 length: 14 residues. The V gene's germline CDR1 is DFQATT and CDR2 SNEGSKA (reference sequence).

The chain couples TRBV7-2 to TRBJ2-7. Germline loops: CDR1 SGHTA, CDR2 FQGNSA. There are 13 residues in the CDR3. CDR3 amino acids: CASSLDILYEQYF. Complete variable domain (other parts from reference TRBV7-2 and TRBJ2-7): GAGVSQSPSNKVTEKGKDVELRCDPISGHTALYWYRQSLGQGLEFLIYFQGNSAPDKSGLPSDRFSAERTGGSVSTLTIQRTQQEDSAVYLCASSLDILYEQYFGPGTRLTVT.

The rearrangement links TRBV30 to TRBJ2-3; TCRdb picks TRBD1, but there is no DNA to check that call. The germline CDR1 and CDR2 sequences are GTSNPN and SVGIG (reference sequence). The CDR3 is made up of 12 amino acids. The CDR3 reads CAWGGASDTQYF.

The chain couples TRBV6-1 to TRBJ1-2. Germline V gene sequence: CDR1 MNHNS, CDR2 SASEGT. CDR3 length equals 14 residues. This CDR3 is CASSEIPTDYGYTF.

Here the CDR3 reads CASSLKGVRGAFF. This chain connects TRBV12-3 or TRBV12-4 to TRBJ1-1; TCRdb calls TRBD1, which cannot be checked without DNA. This CDR3 spans 13 amino acids.

The chain links TRBV3-1 to TRBJ2-1; no DNA is available, so the TRBD2 call from TCRdb remains unchecked. The V gene's germline CDR1 is LGHDT and CDR2 YNNKEL (reference sequence). The CDR3 runs 15 residues. This CDR3 reads CASSQKGLANNEQFF.

The chain is built from TRBV6-2 or TRBV6-3 and TRBJ1-5; the D gene TCRdb calls, TRBD1, cannot be checked with no DNA. Germline CDR1 is MNHEY and CDR2 is SVGEGT. This CDR3 has 14 amino acids. CDR3 in amino acids: CASSYGGPGQPQHF.